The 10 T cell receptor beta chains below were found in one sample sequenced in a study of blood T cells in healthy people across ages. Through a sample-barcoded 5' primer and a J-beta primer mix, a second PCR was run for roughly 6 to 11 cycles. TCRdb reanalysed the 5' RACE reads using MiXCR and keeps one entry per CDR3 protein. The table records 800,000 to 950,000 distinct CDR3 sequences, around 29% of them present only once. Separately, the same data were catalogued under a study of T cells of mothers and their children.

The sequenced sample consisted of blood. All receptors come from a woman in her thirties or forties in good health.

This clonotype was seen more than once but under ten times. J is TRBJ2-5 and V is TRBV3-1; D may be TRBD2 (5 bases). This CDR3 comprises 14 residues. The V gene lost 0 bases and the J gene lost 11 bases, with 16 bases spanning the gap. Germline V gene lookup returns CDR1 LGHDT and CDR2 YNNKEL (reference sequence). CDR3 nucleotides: TGTGCCAGCAGCCAAGACGCGAACAGTAGAGGGCAGTACTTC. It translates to CASSQDANSRGQYF.

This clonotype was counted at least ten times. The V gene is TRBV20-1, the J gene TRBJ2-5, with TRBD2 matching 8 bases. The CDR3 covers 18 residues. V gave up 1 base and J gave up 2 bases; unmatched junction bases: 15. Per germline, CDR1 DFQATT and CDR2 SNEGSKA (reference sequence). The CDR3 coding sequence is TGCAGTGCTAGAGTGTCGGAACTAGCGGCCACTATACAAGAGACCCAGTACTTC. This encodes CSARVSELAATIQETQYF.

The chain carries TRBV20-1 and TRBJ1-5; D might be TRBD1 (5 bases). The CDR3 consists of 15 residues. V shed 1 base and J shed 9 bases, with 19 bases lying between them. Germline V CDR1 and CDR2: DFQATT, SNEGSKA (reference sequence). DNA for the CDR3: TGCAGTGCTAGAGTCGGGGAGAAGGGGAGAGGGCCCCAGCATTTT. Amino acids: CSARVGEKGRGPQHF.

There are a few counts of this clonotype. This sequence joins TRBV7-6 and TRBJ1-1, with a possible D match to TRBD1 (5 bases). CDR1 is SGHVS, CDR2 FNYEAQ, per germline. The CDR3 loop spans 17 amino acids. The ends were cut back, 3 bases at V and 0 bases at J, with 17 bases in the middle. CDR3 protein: CASSFRDPRVMNTEAFF. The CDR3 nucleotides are TGTGCCAGCAGCTTCCGGGACCCTCGGGTAATGAACACTGAAGCTTTCTTT.

CDR3 sequence (DNA): TGTGCCAGCTCACCACAGGGGGAACGGCAGCAGTTCTTC. Amino acids: CASSPQGERQQFF. The rearrangement uses TRBV18 and TRBJ2-1, with D perhaps matching TRBD1 (6 bases). CDR1 is KGHSH and CDR2 is LQKENI in the germline V gene. The CDR3 runs 13 residues. V was pared by 1 base and J by 11 bases, with 12 bases between.

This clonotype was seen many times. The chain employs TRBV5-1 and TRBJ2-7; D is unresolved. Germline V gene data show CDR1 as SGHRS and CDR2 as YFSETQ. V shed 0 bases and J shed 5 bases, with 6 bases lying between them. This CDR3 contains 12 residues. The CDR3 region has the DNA TGCGCCAGCAGCTTGGACCTTGACGAGCAGTACTTC. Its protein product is CASSLDLDEQYF.

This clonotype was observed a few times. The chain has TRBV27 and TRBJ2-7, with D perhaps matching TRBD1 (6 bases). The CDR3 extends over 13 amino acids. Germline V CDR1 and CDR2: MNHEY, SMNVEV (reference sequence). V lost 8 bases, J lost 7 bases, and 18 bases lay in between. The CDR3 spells CASRSPQGKEQYF. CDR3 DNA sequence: TGTGCCAGCCGTTCCCCACAGGGTAAAGAGCAGTACTTC.

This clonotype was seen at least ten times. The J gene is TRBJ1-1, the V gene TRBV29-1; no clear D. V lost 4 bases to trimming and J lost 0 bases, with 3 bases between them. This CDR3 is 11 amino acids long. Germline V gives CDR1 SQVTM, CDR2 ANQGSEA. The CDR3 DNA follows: TGCAGCGTTGCCTTGAACACTGAAGCTTTCTTT. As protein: CSVALNTEAFF.

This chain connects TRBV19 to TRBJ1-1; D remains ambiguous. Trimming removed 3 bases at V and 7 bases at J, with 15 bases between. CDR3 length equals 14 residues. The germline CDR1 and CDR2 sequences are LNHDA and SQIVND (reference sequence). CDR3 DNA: TGTGCCAGTAGTATCTCAGGAGGGATTGATGAAGCTTTCTTT. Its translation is CASSISGGIDEAFF.

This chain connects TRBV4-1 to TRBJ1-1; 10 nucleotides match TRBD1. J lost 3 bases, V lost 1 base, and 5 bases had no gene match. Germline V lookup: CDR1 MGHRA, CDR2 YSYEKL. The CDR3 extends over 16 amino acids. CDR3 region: CASSQGTGGEDTEAFF. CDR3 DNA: TGCGCCAGCAGCCAAGGGACAGGGGGGGAGGACACTGAAGCTTTCTTT.